These 19 T cell receptor beta chains came from one sample sequenced in a study of Graves' ophthalmopathy and Graves' hyperthyroidism. RNA transcripts were the source from which TCR beta CDR3 regions were amplified. The authors performed first-round RT-PCR with HTBI primers and then a second-round multiplex PCR. TCRdb reprocessed the multiplex PCR reads via MiXCR and lists one record per CDR3 protein. Of fewer than 400,000 distinct CDR3 sequences listed, about 16% are singletons. Sequencing input: peripheral blood. All receptors come from a young woman with Graves' ophthalmopathy.

This clonotype was recorded many times. The genes are TRBV27 and TRBJ1-1; no firm D call. The CDR3 extends over 14 amino acids. Between the trimmed V and J ends, which lost 6 bases and 4 bases, there was a span of 15 bases. The germline gives CDR1 MNHEY, CDR2 SMNVEV (reference sequence). CDR3 in DNA: TGTGCCAGCAGGCGCCGGGGAGACGGCACTGAAGCTTTCTTT. Translating it yields CASRRRGDGTEAFF.

The table lists this clonotype with many counts. V and J are TRBV30 and TRBJ1-1; no clear D gene. CDR3 length equals 13 residues. Germline CDR1 reads GTSNPN; CDR2 reads SVGIG (reference sequence). V was pared by 2 bases and J by 1 base, with 8 bases between. This CDR3 is CAWSSQANTEAFF. The CDR3 DNA reads as TGTGCCTGGAGTTCCCAAGCGAACACTGAAGCTTTCTTT.

J is TRBJ2-7 and V is TRBV29-1; 8 positions agree with TRBD1. J was trimmed by 5 bases and V by 4 bases; bases with no gene match: 4. This CDR3 region has 12 residues. Germline CDR1 is SQVTM and CDR2 is ANQGSEA. CDR3 in DNA: TGCAGCGTTGGACAGGGGAACAACGAGCAGTACTTC. This codes for CSVGQGNNEQYF.

At least ten counts were recorded for this clonotype. The chain has TRBV28 and TRBJ2-6; no definite D call. The CDR3 is made up of 13 amino acids. V was cut by 11 bases and J by 2 bases, with 10 bases left in between. Germline-derived CDR1 and CDR2 are MDHEN and SYDVKM. The CDR3 here is CAGSGPGANVLTF. Written as DNA, the CDR3 is TGTGCCGGGTCAGGCCCTGGGGCCAACGTCCTGACTTTC.

The table lists this clonotype with a count of one. The gene calls are TRBV12-3 or TRBV12-4 and TRBJ1-2, with 7 bases that match TRBD1. The CDR3 runs 15 residues. V trimming: 6 bases; J trimming: 1 base; junction bases outside the gene matches: 8. The DNA of the CDR3 is TGTGCCAGCAGCTGGGGGGACAGAGTTAACTATGGCTACACCTTC. Translating it yields CASSWGDRVNYGYTF.

This clonotype has at least ten counts. The chain has TRBV15 and TRBJ2-6; no firm D call. The V gene lost 0 bases and the J gene lost 0 bases, with 6 bases spanning the gap. The CDR3 spans 16 residues. The V gene's germline CDR1 is LNHNV and CDR2 YYDKDF (reference sequence). CDR3 in DNA: TGTGCCACCAGCAGAGATCTGGGCTCTGGGGCCAACGTCCTGACTTTC. Translated, it gives CATSRDLGSGANVLTF.

The chain joins TRBV12-3 or TRBV12-4 to TRBJ2-7, with D tentatively TRBD1 (5 bases). The CDR3 is 13 residues long. Trimming left V 3 bases short and J 5 bases short, with 11 bases between. The CDR3 sequence is CASSFAGNDEQYF. The CDR3 nucleotides are TGTGCCAGCAGTTTTGCAGGGAATGACGAGCAGTACTTC.

This clonotype appeared many times. This chain links TRBV12-3 or TRBV12-4 with TRBJ1-1; D uncertain. V was pared by 6 bases and J by 0 bases, with 11 bases between. There are 14 residues in the CDR3. For the CDR3, the DNA is TGTGCCAGCAGGCCGGCTCCGATGAACACTGAAGCTTTCTTT. It translates to CASRPAPMNTEAFF.

This clonotype showed up many times. This chain joins TRBV19 and TRBJ1-1; D is uncertain. CDR3 length: 14 amino acids. The V gene's germline CDR1 is LNHDA and CDR2 SQIVND (reference sequence). Trimming shortened V by 5 bases and J by 4 bases, and 14 bases separated the two germline ends. The CDR3 DNA is TGTGCCAGTAGTCCCTTTGTGAAGGGCACTGAAGCTTTCTTT. Translated, it gives CASSPFVKGTEAFF.

For this clonotype: With a much larger clone just one base away, this may be a read error. The V gene is TRBV28, the J gene TRBJ2-1, with D possibly TRBD2 on 6 matching bases. Germline CDR1 reads MDHEN; CDR2 reads SYDVKM. This CDR3 is 16 amino acids long. Trimming removed 6 bases at V and 4 bases at J, with 19 bases between. CDR3 sequence (DNA): TGTGCCAGCAGATCTAGCTGGAGGGCCTTTTACAATGAGCAGTTCTTC. It specifies CASRSSWRAFYNEQFF.

This clonotype came up many times. The V gene is TRBV7-2, the J gene TRBJ1-1; the match to TRBD1 covers 7 bases. V lost 5 bases to trimming and J lost 3 bases; unmatched junction nucleotides: 9. The CDR3 has 15 amino acids. Germline values: CDR1 SGHTA, CDR2 FQGNSA. CDR3 in DNA: TGTGCCAGCAGCCAAACAGGGGCTACATACACTGAAGCTTTCTTT. Its protein product is CASSQTGATYTEAFF. Based on the CDR3 plus reference TRBV7-2 and TRBJ1-1, the full variable domain is GAGVSQSPSNKVTEKGKDVELRCDPISGHTALYWYRQSLGQGLEFLIYFQGNSAPDKSGLPSDRFSAERTGGSVSTLTIQRTQQEDSAVYLCASSQTGATYTEAFFGQGTRLTVV.

This clonotype showed up many times. The V gene is TRBV27, the J gene TRBJ2-7, with D perhaps TRBD2 (5 bases). The CDR3 totals 14 residues. The V gene lost 1 base and the J gene lost 7 bases, with 14 bases spanning the gap. Germline CDR1 MNHEY, CDR2 SMNVEV (reference sequence). CDR3 sequence reads: CASSLFGRAGEQYF. The CDR3 nucleotides read TGTGCCAGCAGTTTATTCGGGCGGGCTGGAGAGCAGTACTTC.

This chain uses TRBV4-1 with TRBJ1-2, with 7 bases that match TRBD1. J was trimmed by 5 bases and V by 2 bases; bases with no gene match: 11. This CDR3 contains 16 residues. CDR1 and CDR2 (germline): MGHRA, YSYEKL. The CDR3 DNA reads as TGCGCCAGCAGCCAACCTAAACAGGGGATTGGGTATGGCTACACCTTC. This encodes CASSQPKQGIGYGYTF.

This clonotype occurred many times. The rearrangement uses TRBV19 and TRBJ1-2; D unresolved. V lost 5 bases and J lost 2, with 15 bases in between. Germline V gene lookup returns CDR1 LNHDA and CDR2 SQIVND (reference sequence). CDR3 length equals 15 residues. The CDR3 region has the DNA TGTGCCAGTAGTGTGACCGGCACAAACAACTATGGCTACACCTTC. It codes for CASSVTGTNNYGYTF. Full variable domain (remainder filled in from reference TRBV19 and TRBJ1-2): DGGITQSPKYLFRKEGQNVTLSCEQNLNHDAMYWYRQDPGQGLRLIYYSQIVNDFQKGDIAEGYSVSREKKESFPLTVTSAQKNPTAFYLCASSVTGTNNYGYTFGSGTRLTVV.

The sample holds many counts of this clonotype. The rearrangement links TRBV29-1 to TRBJ1-1, with a weak D call TRBD1 (5 bases). This CDR3 has 17 residues. Deletions cut 4 bases from V and 0 bases from J, with 21 bases between. CDR1 and CDR2 (germline): SQVTM, ANQGSEA. CDR3 protein: CSVVVTGSMGMNTEAFF. The CDR3 DNA reads TGCAGCGTTGTGGTCACAGGTTCGATGGGTATGAACACTGAAGCTTTCTTT.

This chain links TRBV15 with TRBJ2-7; 9 bases fit TRBD1. CDR1 and CDR2 (germline): LNHNV, YYDKDF (reference sequence). The CDR3 has 16 amino acids. V gave up 3 bases and J gave up 3 bases; unmatched junction bases: 9. CDR3 in DNA: TGTGCCACCAGCAGGGACTTACAGGGGGCGGGCTACGAGCAGTACTTC. It is translated as CATSRDLQGAGYEQYF.

This clonotype was seen ten or more times. The rearrangement joins TRBV7-2 to TRBJ1-2; 7 bases agree with TRBD1. Trimming at V came to 5 bases and at J to 5 bases, leaving 8 bases not matched to a gene. Germline V gene sequence: CDR1 SGHTA, CDR2 FQGNSA. The CDR3 is 14 residues long. The CDR3 reads CASSPYRGQYGYTF. CDR3 bases: TGTGCCAGCAGCCCCTATAGGGGGCAATATGGCTACACCTTC.

This clonotype came up many times. The chain carries TRBV20-1 and TRBJ2-2; D is undetermined. The V gene lost 0 bases and the J gene lost 0 bases, with 2 bases spanning the gap. The length of the CDR3 is 13 residues. Germline lookup yields CDR1 DFQATT and CDR2 SNEGSKA (reference sequence). The CDR3 DNA reads TGCAGTGCTAGAGATACGAACACCGGGGAGCTGTTTTTT. This translates into CSARDTNTGELFF.

This clonotype was found many times. This chain connects TRBV12-3 or TRBV12-4 to TRBJ2-5, with D unresolved. V lost 6 bases and J lost 12, with 14 bases in between. The CDR3 is 11 amino acids. CDR3 bases: TGTGCCAGCAGCCCCGGGCCTTCCAAGTACTTC. Its translation: CASSPGPSKYF.